This T cell receptor (beta chain) was observed in a study of T cells in Graves' hyperthyroidism and ophthalmopathy. Overall study context: Prior to any treatment, at the point of initial diagnosis, peripheral blood was collected.

Overall study findings and caveats: Stable hyperthyroidism was told apart from ophthalmopathy by a model built on 13 V-J features.

Each 10 ml fresh peripheral blood draw supplied the PBMCs. RNA transcripts gave rise to amplified TCR beta CDR3 regions. Researchers ran a first-round RT-PCR on the TCR CDR3 using the HTBI primer set. From the multiplex PCR reads, TCRdb called clonotypes with MiXCR, one entry per CDR3 protein. The sample includes under 350,000 distinct CDR3 sequences, about 14% of them seen just once. This clonotype was observed at least ten times. Its antigen is not identified. V was cut by 6 bases and J by 6 bases, with 16 bases left in between. The germline gives CDR1 MNHNS, CDR2 SASEGT. This CDR3 region has 14 residues.

The receptor was isolated from a woman aged 30 to 39 with Graves' hyperthyroidism that later progressed to Graves' ophthalmopathy. Sequenced input: blood. The chain carries TRBV6-1 and TRBJ2-3, with D possibly TRBD2 on 5 matching bases. The CDR3 here is CASSPYGNMDTQYF. The CDR3 region has the DNA TGTGCCAGCAGCCCCTACGGGAATATGGATACGCAGTATTTT.